This TCR beta chain emerged from a study of cytomegalovirus exposure and HLA in healthy donors. For the study at large: The 95 to 150 validation repertoires used the same platform as the roughly 670 first-cohort repertoires, a later analysis reported.

Sequencing was performed with immunoSEQ multiplex PCR; in TCRdb, only in-frame clones are kept and a portion is missing. Of a few hundred thousand clones listed, 88% are singletons. Regarding the study as a whole: Reports indicated that the classifier achieved high specificity and sensitivity in diagnosing cytomegalovirus status.

Concerning this clone: The antigen is unknown.

The validation cohort, a group of around 130 subjects, included the donors and was separate from the approximately 680-subject first cohort. There are 11 residues in the CDR3. Per germline, CDR1 SGHRS and CDR2 YFSETQ. The V end lost 0 bases, the J end lost 6 bases, and 3 bases lay between the germline ends. The J gene is TRBJ1-1, the V gene TRBV5-1; no reliable D call. The sequence came from a woman aged 18-30 years in good health and CMV-seronegative. The sequenced sample was PBMCs. The CDR3 region is CASSLGAEAFF. DNA for the CDR3: TGCGCCAGCAGCTTGGGAGCTGAAGCTTTCTTT.